The rows below give T cell receptor beta chains drawn from one sample of a study of blood T cell repertoires in COVID-19. The protocol was immunoSEQ multiplex PCR, while the TCRdb copy is restricted to in-frame clones and leaves out a portion. In the table there are approximately 210,000 clones, almost 90% of which are singletons. The sequenced sample consisted of PBMCs or T cells enriched from blood (not recorded which). Source of these receptors: a woman aged 45 to 65 with acute COVID-19. Both conserved end residues are part of each CDR3. The D gene is left open where the match is weak. Some rows have no size entry. The others give once, few or many, or a class for an expanded clone.

clone size	V gene	CDR3 length	J gene	D gene	CDR3 protein	CDR3 DNA
few	TRBV9	15	TRBJ2-7	TRBD1	CASSGGQGSPLEQYF	TGTGCCAGCAGCGGGGGACAGGGGAGTCCTTTGGAGCAGTACTTC
.	TRBV4-1	15	TRBJ2-1	TRBD2	CASSQGLAGGLVQFF	TGCGCCAGCAGCCAAGGACTAGCGGGAGGGTTGGTTCAGTTCTTC
.	TRBV5-1	14	TRBJ2-7	TRBD1	CASSRDRGTHEQYF	TGCGCCAGCAGCCGGGACAGGGGAACCCACGAGCAGTACTTC
few	TRBV29-1	11	TRBJ1-2	TRBD1	CSVEDRDRTIF	TGCAGCGTTGAAGATCGGGACAGGACGATCTTC
.	TRBV18	16	TRBJ1-3	TRBD1	CASSLPGQLSGNTIYF	TGTGCCAGCTCACTCCCGGGACAGCTCTCTGGAAACACCATATATTTT
.	TRBV5-1	12	TRBJ2-1	.	CASTGGYNEQFF	TGCGCCAGCACAGGAGGGTACAATGAGCAGTTCTTC
many	TRBV25-1	15	TRBJ2-1	TRBD2	CASSEYGGGVDEQFF	TGTGCCAGCAGTGAATACGGGGGAGGGGTGGATGAGCAGTTCTTC
.	TRBV19	15	TRBJ2-2	.	CASRPGLFFTGELFF	TGTGCCAGTAGGCCGGGACTTTTCTTCACCGGGGAGCTGTTTTTT
.	TRBV3-1/TRBV3-2	13	TRBJ2-7	.	CASSQDHSYEQYF	TGTGCCAGCAGCCAAGACCATTCCTACGAGCAGTACTTC
.	TRBV5-1	16	TRBJ2-1	TRBD2	CASSLATGRAENEQFF	TGCGCCAGCAGCTTGGCTACGGGGAGGGCCGAGAATGAGCAGTTCTTC
many	TRBV7-2	14	TRBJ2-5	.	CASSLVDSQETQYF	TGTGCCAGCAGCTTAGTTGACAGTCAAGAGACCCAGTACTTC
.	TRBV5-4	14	TRBJ1-1	TRBD1	CASSYQGAATEAFF	TGTGCCAGCAGCTATCAGGGGGCGGCCACTGAAGCTTTCTTT
.	TRBV9	15	TRBJ2-1	.	CASSYQAASYNEQFF	TGTGCCAGCAGTTATCAAGCGGCCTCCTACAATGAGCAGTTCTTC
few	TRBV28	13	TRBJ1-1	TRBD1	CASSAGDRVAAFF	TGTGCCAGCAGTGCCGGGGACAGGGTTGCCGCTTTCTTT
.	TRBV7-9	18	TRBJ2-6	.	CASSLGGWRASGANVLTF	TGTGCCAGCAGCTTAGGAGGGTGGCGGGCCTCTGGGGCCAACGTCCTGACTTTC
.	TRBV6-2/TRBV6-3	16	TRBJ2-1	TRBD2	CASRQGGAGAYNEQFF	TGTGCCAGCCGCCAAGGGGGAGCGGGAGCCTACAATGAGCAGTTCTTC
.	TRBV12-3/TRBV12-4	12	TRBJ2-3	.	CASSLVVYTQYF	TGTGCCAGCAGTTTAGTTGTCTATACGCAGTATTTT
.	TRBV18	16	TRBJ2-3	TRBD2	CASSPPGSGGADTQYF	TGTGCCAGCTCACCCCCGGGTAGCGGGGGGGCGGATACGCAGTATTTT
.	TRBV2	15	TRBJ1-4	.	CASKKDSPTNEKLFF	TGTGCCAGCAAGAAAGACAGCCCAACTAATGAAAAACTGTTTTTT
.	TRBV4-1	21	TRBJ2-5	TRBD2	CASSQDRGAPTSGTHQETQYF	TGCGCCAGCAGCCAAGATCGGGGAGCTCCTACTAGCGGGACCCACCAAGAGACCCAGTACTTC
.	TRBV11-1	14	TRBJ1-2	TRBD1	CASSLMGQDYGYTF	TGTGCCAGCAGCTTAATGGGACAGGACTATGGCTACACCTTC
.	TRBV4-1	16	TRBJ1-6	TRBD1	CASSEKTGQTNSPLHF	TGCGCCAGCAGCGAAAAGACGGGACAGACAAATTCACCCCTCCACTTT
once	TRBV29-1	14	TRBJ2-7	TRBD2	CSVEVGGRSYEQYF	TGCAGCGTTGAAGTGGGCGGGAGGTCCTACGAGCAGTACTTC
.	TRBV7-6	12	TRBJ2-2	.	CASGQRTGELFF	TGTGCCAGCGGTCAGCGTACCGGGGAGCTGTTTTTT
few	TRBV18	17	TRBJ1-6	TRBD1	CASSPHELGQVNSPLHF	TGTGCCAGCTCACCACACGAATTGGGACAGGTTAATTCACCCCTCCACTTT
.	TRBV21-1	15	TRBJ1-5	.	CASSDRDRVSQPQHF	TGTGCCAGCAGCGATCGGGACAGGGTAAGTCAGCCCCAGCATTTT
few	TRBV29-1	13	TRBJ1-5	TRBD1	CSARTGTNQPQHF	TGCAGCGCCCGGACAGGGACCAATCAGCCCCAGCATTTT
.	TRBV3-1/TRBV3-2	14	TRBJ2-7	.	CASSRDGSLYEQYF	TGTGCCAGCAGCCGGGACGGGAGTTTATACGAGCAGTACTTC
.	TRBV5-1	12	TRBJ2-5	.	CASSPLSETQYF	TGCGCCAGCAGCCCCCTTTCCGAGACCCAGTACTTC
once	TRBV7-2	15	TRBJ2-7	.	CASSLVGPGSYEQYF	TGTGCCAGCAGCTTAGTCGGGCCGGGATCCTACGAGCAGTACTTC
.	TRBV29-1	13	TRBJ2-7	.	CSVAPSGTYEQYF	TGCAGCGTTGCCCCTTCAGGAACCTACGAGCAGTACTTC
once	TRBV9	13	TRBJ2-5	.	CASSVVPLETQYF	TGTGCCAGCAGCGTAGTTCCGTTAGAGACCCAGTACTTC
.	TRBV7-9	13	TRBJ2-1	.	CASSLLGGNEQFF	TGTGCCAGCAGCTTACTGGGAGGCAATGAGCAGTTCTTC
.	TRBV5-1	16	TRBJ2-3	TRBD2	CASSLGGRSGTDTQYF	TGCGCCAGCAGCTTGGGCGGGAGATCTGGGACAGATACGCAGTATTTT
.	TRBV29-1	13	TRBJ1-5	TRBD1	CSVGGQENQPQHF	TGCAGCGTTGGAGGACAGGAAAATCAGCCCCAGCATTTT
.	TRBV28	16	TRBJ1-2	.	CASSASNDRSNYGYTF	TGTGCCAGCAGTGCATCCAACGACCGGAGTAACTATGGCTACACCTTC
few	TRBV5-1	15	TRBJ1-3	.	CASSLDGISGNTIYF	TGCGCCAGCAGCTTGGACGGGATATCTGGAAACACCATATATTTT
.	TRBV7-9	16	TRBJ2-1	TRBD2	CASSPRWGGIPNEQFF	TGTGCCAGCAGCCCTCGTTGGGGGGGGATCCCGAATGAGCAGTTCTTC
.	TRBV19	17	TRBJ2-3	TRBD2	CASRSGGFIAGADTQYF	TGTGCCAGTAGATCCGGGGGATTTATAGCGGGGGCGGATACGCAGTATTTT
.	TRBV28	15	TRBJ2-1	TRBD1	CASSSAGQGANEQFF	TGTGCCAGCAGTTCAGCGGGACAGGGGGCGAATGAGCAGTTCTTC
.	TRBV5-1	14	TRBJ1-5	TRBD1	CASSPGQSNQPQHF	TGCGCCAGCAGCCCGGGACAGAGCAATCAGCCCCAGCATTTT
.	TRBV5-1	17	TRBJ2-6	TRBD1	CASSPGQGASGANVLTF	TGCGCCAGCAGCCCCGGACAGGGGGCATCTGGGGCCAACGTCCTGACTTTC
.	TRBV7-2	16	TRBJ2-1	TRBD2	CASSLELAGGRDEQFF	TGTGCCAGCAGCTTAGAGCTAGCGGGAGGGCGAGATGAGCAGTTCTTC
.	TRBV27	12	TRBJ2-7	.	CASSLIGGGQYF	TGTGCCAGCAGTTTGATTGGGGGCGGGCAGTACTTC
.	TRBV30	15	TRBJ2-7	TRBD2	CAWISYTSGSYEQYF	TGTGCCTGGATAAGTTATACTAGCGGGAGCTACGAGCAGTACTTC
.	TRBV27	14	TRBJ1-5	.	CASSLIGGRRPQHF	TGTGCCAGCAGTTTGATTGGGGGGAGAAGGCCCCAGCATTTT
.	TRBV5-1	17	TRBJ2-5	TRBD2	CASSFPRVSGHQETQYF	TGCGCCAGCAGCTTCCCACGCGTTAGCGGGCATCAAGAGACCCAGTACTTC
.	TRBV28	12	TRBJ2-1	.	CASSLGPNEQFF	TGTGCCAGCAGTTTAGGCCCCAATGAGCAGTTCTTC
.	TRBV5-1	16	TRBJ1-5	.	CASSLTPVVGNQPQHF	TGCGCCAGCAGCTTGACTCCGGTTGTGGGCAATCAGCCCCAGCATTTT
.	TRBV18	16	TRBJ2-5	TRBD1	CASSPRGQGSVETQYF	TGTGCCAGCTCACCACGAGGACAGGGGAGCGTTGAGACCCAGTACTTC
.	TRBV3-1/TRBV3-2	15	TRBJ1-1	TRBD1	CASSPWDRVNTEAFF	TGTGCCAGCAGCCCTTGGGACAGGGTGAACACTGAAGCTTTCTTT
.	TRBV27	13	TRBJ1-1	.	CASSPYRDTEAFF	TGTGCCAGCAGTCCCTACAGGGACACTGAAGCTTTCTTT
once	TRBV29-1	17	TRBJ2-3	TRBD2	CSVEDGLLAGLTDTQYF	TGCAGCGTTGAAGATGGTTTACTAGCGGGACTCACAGATACGCAGTATTTT
.	TRBV28	13	TRBJ1-1	TRBD1	CASSHRGKSEAFF	TGTGCCAGCAGCCACAGGGGAAAGTCTGAAGCTTTCTTT
.	TRBV7-9	14	TRBJ1-4	.	CASSPGLSNEKLFF	TGTGCCAGCAGCCCGGGACTGAGTAATGAAAAACTGTTTTTT
.	TRBV27	15	TRBJ2-3	.	CASSWAPAGTDTQYF	TGTGCCAGCAGTTGGGCTCCCGCGGGGACAGATACGCAGTATTTT
once	TRBV18	17	TRBJ2-7	.	CASSPLASQSGNYEQYF	TGTGCCAGCTCACCCCTAGCGTCTCAATCCGGTAACTACGAGCAGTACTTC
.	TRBV7-2	13	TRBJ2-3	.	CASTSWPTDTQYF	TGTGCCAGTACCAGTTGGCCCACAGATACGCAGTATTTT
few	TRBV7-3	13	TRBJ1-5	TRBD1	CASTEGADQPQHF	TGTGCCAGCACTGAGGGGGCTGATCAGCCCCAGCATTTT
.	TRBV27	13	TRBJ2-7	.	CASSRMDKYEQYF	TGTGCCAGCAGTCGAATGGACAAATACGAGCAGTACTTC